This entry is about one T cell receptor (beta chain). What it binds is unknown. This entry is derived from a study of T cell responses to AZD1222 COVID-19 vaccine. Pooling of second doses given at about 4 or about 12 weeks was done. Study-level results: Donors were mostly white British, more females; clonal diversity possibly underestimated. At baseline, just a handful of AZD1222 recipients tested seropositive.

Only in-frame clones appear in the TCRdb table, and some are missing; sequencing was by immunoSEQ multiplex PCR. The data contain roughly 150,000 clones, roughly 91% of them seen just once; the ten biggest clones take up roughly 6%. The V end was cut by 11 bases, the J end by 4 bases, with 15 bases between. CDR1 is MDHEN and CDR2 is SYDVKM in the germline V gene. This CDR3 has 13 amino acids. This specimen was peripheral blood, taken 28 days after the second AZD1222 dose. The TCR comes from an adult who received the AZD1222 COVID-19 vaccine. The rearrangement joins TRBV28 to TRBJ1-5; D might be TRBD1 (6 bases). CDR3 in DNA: TGTGCCGGGCAGACAGGAGTTAATCAGCCCCAGCATTTT. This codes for CAGQTGVNQPQHF.